These 5 T cell receptor beta chains originate from one sample sequenced in a study of blood T cell repertoires in COVID-19. Sequenced by immunoSEQ multiplex PCR; TCRdb stores in-frame clones only, minus some. The data show approximately 200,000 clones, 85% to 95% seen once. The sequenced sample consisted of peripheral blood. These receptors came from a young man with COVID-19, enrolled during active disease.

This rearrangement joins TRBV5-1 to TRBJ2-7; 9 bases match TRBD1. Germline assignment: CDR1 SGHRS and CDR2 YFSETQ. CDR3 length equals 16 residues. V lost 3 bases and J lost 2; bases outside the gene matches: 9. As DNA, the CDR3 is TGCGCCAGCAGCTGGGGGCCGGGACAGGGAACCTACGAGCAGTACTTC. Residues: CASSWGPGQGTYEQYF.

CDR3 loop: CASSQDGLAGGRGETQYF. The DNA for the CDR3 is TGCGCCAGCAGCCAGGACGGACTAGCGGGGGGTCGCGGAGAGACCCAGTACTTC. The chain joins TRBV4-1 to TRBJ2-5; 14 bases match TRBD2. The CDR3 contains 18 residues. V lost 3 bases to trimming and J lost 4 bases; unmatched junction nucleotides: 10. Germline loops: CDR1 MGHRA, CDR2 YSYEKL.

J is TRBJ2-7 and V is TRBV2; TRBD2 matches 13 bases. Germline trimming cut 4 bases from V and 0 bases from J; bases unmatched to any gene: 3. This CDR3 has 16 residues. Germline V lookup: CDR1 SNHLY, CDR2 FYNNEI. The CDR3 loop reads CASSGTSGGHSYEQYF. As DNA, the CDR3 is TGTGCCAGCAGTGGGACTAGCGGGGGCCACTCCTACGAGCAGTACTTC.

A single count supports this clone. This rearrangement joins TRBV11-2 to TRBJ2-7, with D unclear. Trimming pared 3 bases from V and 3 bases from J, leaving 12 bases between. Germline CDR1 is SGHAT and CDR2 is FQNNGV. The CDR3 extends over 14 amino acids. CDR3 DNA: TGTGCCAGCAGCTTTGCTGGCAGGTACTACGAGCAGTACTTC. The encoded protein is CASSFAGRYYEQYF.

The rearrangement joins TRBV5-1 to TRBJ1-1, with TRBD1 matching 7 bases. The V gene end was trimmed by 0 bases and the J gene end by 6 bases; junction bases not matched to a gene: 5. CDR3 length equals 14 residues. Per the germline V gene, CDR1 is SGHRS and CDR2 is YFSETQ. CDR3 residues: CASSLVGQASEAFF. The CDR3 DNA reads TGCGCCAGCAGCTTGGTAGGACAGGCTTCTGAAGCTTTCTTT.